This T cell receptor (beta chain) was recovered during a study of T cell changes during pregnancy in multiple sclerosis. The CDR3 spans 12 residues. Germline V gene data show CDR1 as SQVTM and CDR2 as ANQGSEA. Trimming pared 4 bases from V and 4 bases from J, leaving 10 bases between. This clone was seen once. Profiling relied on immunoSEQ multiplex PCR, and the TCRdb table lists in-frame clones only, not all of them. The sample carries approximately 120,000 clones, around 97% recorded once. This clonotype was sampled from a female donor with multiple sclerosis, enrolled in a pregnancy study. Sample: peripheral blood, taken after pregnancy. The chain links TRBV29-1 to TRBJ1-1; D is ambiguous. CDR3 bases: TGCAGCGTTGTCGCGGGAGGCACTGAAGCTTTCTTT. It specifies CSVVAGGTEAFF.